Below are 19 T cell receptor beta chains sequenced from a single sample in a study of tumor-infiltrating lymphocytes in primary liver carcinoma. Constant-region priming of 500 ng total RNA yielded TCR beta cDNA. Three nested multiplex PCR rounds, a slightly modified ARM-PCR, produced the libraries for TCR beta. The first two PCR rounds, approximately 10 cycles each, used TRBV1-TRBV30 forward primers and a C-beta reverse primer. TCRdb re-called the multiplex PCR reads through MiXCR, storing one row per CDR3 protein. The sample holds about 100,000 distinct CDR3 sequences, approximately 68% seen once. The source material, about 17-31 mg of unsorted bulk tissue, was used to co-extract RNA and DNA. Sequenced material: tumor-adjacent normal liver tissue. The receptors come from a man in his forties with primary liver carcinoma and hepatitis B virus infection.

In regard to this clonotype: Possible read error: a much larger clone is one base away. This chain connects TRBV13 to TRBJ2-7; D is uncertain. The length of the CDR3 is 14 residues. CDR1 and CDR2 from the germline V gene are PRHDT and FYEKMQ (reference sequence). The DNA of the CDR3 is TGTGCCATCAGCCCCTCTAACGTTAACTACGAGCAGTACTTC. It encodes CAISPSNVNYEQYF. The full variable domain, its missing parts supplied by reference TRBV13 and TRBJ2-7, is AAGVIQSPRHLIKEKRETATLKCYPIPRHDTVYWYQQGPGQDPQFLISFYEKMQSDKGSIPDRFSAQQFSDYHSELNMSSLELGDSALYFCAISPSNVNYEQYFGPGTRLTVT.

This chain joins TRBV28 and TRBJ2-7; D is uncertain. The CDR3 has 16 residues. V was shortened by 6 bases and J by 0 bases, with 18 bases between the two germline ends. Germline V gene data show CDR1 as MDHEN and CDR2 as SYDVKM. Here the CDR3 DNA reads TGTGCCAGCAGGGCTGCCTCCGGCGGACGCTCCTACGAGCAGTACTTC. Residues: CASRAASGGRSYEQYF.

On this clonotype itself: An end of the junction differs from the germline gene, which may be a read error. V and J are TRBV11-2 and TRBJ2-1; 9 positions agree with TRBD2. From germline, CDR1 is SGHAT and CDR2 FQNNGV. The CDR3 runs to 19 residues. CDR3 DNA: TGCGCCAACAGCCATTTAGCGGGAGTAGGGGTTCGCACGGGCAATGAGCAGTTCTTC. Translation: CANSHLAGVGVRTGNEQFF.

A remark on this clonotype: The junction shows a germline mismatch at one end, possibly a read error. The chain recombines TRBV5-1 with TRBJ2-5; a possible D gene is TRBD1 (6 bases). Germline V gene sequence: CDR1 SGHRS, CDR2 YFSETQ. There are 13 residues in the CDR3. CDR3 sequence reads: CASGLTGQETQHF. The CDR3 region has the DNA TGCGCCAGCGGCTTGACGGGACAAGAGACCCAGCACTTC.

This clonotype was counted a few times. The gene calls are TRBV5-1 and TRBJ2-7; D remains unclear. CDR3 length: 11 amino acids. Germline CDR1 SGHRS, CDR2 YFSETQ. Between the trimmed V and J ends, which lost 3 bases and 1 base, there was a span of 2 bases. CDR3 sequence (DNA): TGCGCCAGCAGCTCATCCTACGAGCAGTACTTC. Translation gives CASSSSYEQYF.

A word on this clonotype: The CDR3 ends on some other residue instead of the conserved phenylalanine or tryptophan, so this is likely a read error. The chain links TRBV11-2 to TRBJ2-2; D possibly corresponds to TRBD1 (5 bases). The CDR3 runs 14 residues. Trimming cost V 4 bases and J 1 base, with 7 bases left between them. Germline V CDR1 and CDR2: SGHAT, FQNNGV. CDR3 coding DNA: TGTGCCAGCAGCTCAGGGATGAACACCGGGGAGCTGTTTTTA. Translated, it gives CASSSGMNTGELFL.

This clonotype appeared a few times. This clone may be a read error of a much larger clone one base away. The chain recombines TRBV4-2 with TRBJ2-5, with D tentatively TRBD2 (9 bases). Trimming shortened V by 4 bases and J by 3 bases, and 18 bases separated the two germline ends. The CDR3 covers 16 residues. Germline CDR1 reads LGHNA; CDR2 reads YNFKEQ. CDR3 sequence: CASSRTGTSWEETQYF. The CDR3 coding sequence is TGTGCCAGCAGCCGGACAGGGACTAGCTGGGAAGAGACCCAGTACTTC.

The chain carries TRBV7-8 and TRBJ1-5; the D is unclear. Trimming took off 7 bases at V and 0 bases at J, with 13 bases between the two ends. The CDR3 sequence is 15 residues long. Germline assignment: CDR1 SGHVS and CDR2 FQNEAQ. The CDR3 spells CASTLLAYSNQPQHF. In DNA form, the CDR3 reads TGTGCCAGCACCTTGCTAGCGTATAGCAATCAGCCCCAGCATTTT.

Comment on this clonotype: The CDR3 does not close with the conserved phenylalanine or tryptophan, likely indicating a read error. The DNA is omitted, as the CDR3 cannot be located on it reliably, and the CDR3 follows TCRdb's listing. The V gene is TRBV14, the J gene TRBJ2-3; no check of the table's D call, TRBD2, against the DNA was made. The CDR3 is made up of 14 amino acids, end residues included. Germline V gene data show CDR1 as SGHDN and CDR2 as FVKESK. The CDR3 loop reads CASSPRRGADTQCL.

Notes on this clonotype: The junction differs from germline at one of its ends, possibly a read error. The CDR3 is CSVGGAGELVF. The CDR3 coding sequence is TGCAGTGTTGGGGGGGCTGGGGAGTTGGTTTTT. The V and J genes are TRBV29-1 and TRBJ2-2; D might be TRBD2 (7 bases). From germline, CDR1 is SQVTM and CDR2 ANQGSEA. This CDR3 has 11 residues.

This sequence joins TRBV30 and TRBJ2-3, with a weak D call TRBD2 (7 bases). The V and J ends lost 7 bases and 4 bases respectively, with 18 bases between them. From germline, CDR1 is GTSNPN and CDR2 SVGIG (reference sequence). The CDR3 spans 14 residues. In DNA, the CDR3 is TGTGCCTTGAGACGGGGGGCGCAGGCAGATACGCAGTATTTT. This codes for CALRRGAQADTQYF.

The CDR3 spells CATSEYRVGNDNEQFF. Here the CDR3 DNA reads TGTGCCACCAGTGAGTACAGGGTCGGTAATGACAATGAGCAGTTCTTC. This chain links TRBV24-1 with TRBJ2-1; TRBD1 might be the D (6 bases). CDR3 length: 16 residues. Trimming cost V 4 bases and J 5 bases, with 17 bases left between them. Germline lookup yields CDR1 KGHDR and CDR2 SFDVKD.

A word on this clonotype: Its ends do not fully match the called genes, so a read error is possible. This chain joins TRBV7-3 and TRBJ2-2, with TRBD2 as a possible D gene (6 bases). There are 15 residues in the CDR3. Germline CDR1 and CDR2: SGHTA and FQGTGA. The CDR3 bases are TGTGTCAGCAGCTCCTCGGGGGTGGGCACCGGGGAGCTGTTTTTT. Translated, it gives CVSSSSGVGTGELFF.

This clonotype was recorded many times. The CDR3 bases are TGCGCTTCCGCCGATACAGGGGCTTCCTACGAGCAGTACTTC. This encodes CASADTGASYEQYF. The chain employs TRBV10-2 and TRBJ2-7; 7 nucleotides agree with TRBD1. The CDR3 totals 14 residues. Germline V gene sequence: CDR1 WSHSY, CDR2 SAAADI.

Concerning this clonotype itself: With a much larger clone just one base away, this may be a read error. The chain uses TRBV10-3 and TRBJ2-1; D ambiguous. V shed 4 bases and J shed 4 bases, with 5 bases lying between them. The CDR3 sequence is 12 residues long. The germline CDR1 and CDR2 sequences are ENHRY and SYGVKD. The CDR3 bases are TGTGCCATCAGTGCGTGGTACAATGAGCAGTTCTTC. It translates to CAISAWYNEQFF.

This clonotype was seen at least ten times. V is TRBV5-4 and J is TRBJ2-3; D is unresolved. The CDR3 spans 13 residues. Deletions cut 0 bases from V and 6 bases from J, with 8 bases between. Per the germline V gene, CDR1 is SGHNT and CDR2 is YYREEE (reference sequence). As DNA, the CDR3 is TGTGCCAGCAGCTTGGAGCCGGCGGATACGCAGTATTTT. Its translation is CASSLEPADTQYF.

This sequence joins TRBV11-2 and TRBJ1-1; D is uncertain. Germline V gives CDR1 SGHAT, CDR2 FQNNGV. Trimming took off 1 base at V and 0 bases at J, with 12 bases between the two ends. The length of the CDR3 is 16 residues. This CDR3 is CASSLVQSPMNTEAFF. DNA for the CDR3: TGTGCCAGCAGCTTAGTACAATCCCCGATGAACACTGAAGCTTTCTTT.

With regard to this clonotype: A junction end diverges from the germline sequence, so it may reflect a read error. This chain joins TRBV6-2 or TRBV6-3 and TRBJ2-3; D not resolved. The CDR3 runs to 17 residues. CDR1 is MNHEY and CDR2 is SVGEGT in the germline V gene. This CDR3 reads CASGKSHLETSTDTQYF. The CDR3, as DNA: TGTGCCAGCGGTAAATCCCACCTTGAGACAAGCACGGATACGCAGTATTTT.

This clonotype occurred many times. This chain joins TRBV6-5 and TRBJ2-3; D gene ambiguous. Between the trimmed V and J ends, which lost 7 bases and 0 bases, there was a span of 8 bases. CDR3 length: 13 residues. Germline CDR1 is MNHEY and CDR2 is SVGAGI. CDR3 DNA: TGTGCCAGCAACAAGGCTAGCACAGATACGCAGTATTTT. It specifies CASNKASTDTQYF.